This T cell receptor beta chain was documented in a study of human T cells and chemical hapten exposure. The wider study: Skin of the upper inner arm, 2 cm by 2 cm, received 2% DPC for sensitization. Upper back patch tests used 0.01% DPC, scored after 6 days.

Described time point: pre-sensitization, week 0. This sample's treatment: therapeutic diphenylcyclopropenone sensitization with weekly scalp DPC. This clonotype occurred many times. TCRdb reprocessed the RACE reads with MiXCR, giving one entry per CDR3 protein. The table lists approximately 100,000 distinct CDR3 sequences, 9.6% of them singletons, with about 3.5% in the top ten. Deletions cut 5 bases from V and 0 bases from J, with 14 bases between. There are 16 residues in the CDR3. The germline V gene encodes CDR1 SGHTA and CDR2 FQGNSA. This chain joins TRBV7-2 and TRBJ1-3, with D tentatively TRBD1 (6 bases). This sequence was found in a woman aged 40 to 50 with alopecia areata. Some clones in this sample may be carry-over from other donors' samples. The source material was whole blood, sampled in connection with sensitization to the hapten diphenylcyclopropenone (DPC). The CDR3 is CASSRGQTFSGNTIYF. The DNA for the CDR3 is TGTGCCAGCAGCCGAGGACAGACCTTCTCTGGAAACACCATATATTTT.